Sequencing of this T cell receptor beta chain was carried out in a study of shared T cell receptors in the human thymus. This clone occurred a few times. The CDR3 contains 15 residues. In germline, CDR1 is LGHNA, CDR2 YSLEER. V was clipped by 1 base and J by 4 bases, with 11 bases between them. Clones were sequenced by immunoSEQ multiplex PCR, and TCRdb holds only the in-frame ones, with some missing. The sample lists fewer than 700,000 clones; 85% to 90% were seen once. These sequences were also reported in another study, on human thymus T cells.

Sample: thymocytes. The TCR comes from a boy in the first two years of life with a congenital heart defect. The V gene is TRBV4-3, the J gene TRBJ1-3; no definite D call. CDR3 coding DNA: TGCGCCAGCAGCCAAGGATCACTCTCCGGAAACACCATATATTTT. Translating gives CASSQGSLSGNTIYF.